These 31 T cell receptor beta chains originate from one sample sequenced in a study of blood T cell repertoires in COVID-19. The repertoire was sequenced with immunoSEQ multiplex PCR; TCRdb's copy has only in-frame clones and lacks some. The table includes 75,000 to 95,000 clones, about 87% detected once. The sequencing sample was made of peripheral blood. The receptor set was obtained from a man in his forties or fifties with active COVID-19.

The chain uses TRBV21-1 and TRBJ2-7; the table assigns TRBD1, which was not confirmed against the DNA. TRBV21-1 is annotated as a pseudogene. This CDR3 spans 16 amino acids. CDR3 nucleotides: TGTGCCAGCAGCTGCTCTCGACAGGGCAACTCCTACGAGCAGTACTTC. It translates to CASSCSRQGNSYEQYF.

This clone was counted a single time. The chain couples TRBV19 to TRBJ1-3; D gene uncertain. The CDR3 loop spans 14 amino acids. CDR1 is LNHDA and CDR2 is SQIVND in the germline V gene (reference sequence). V was shortened by 7 bases and J by 4 bases, with 14 bases between the two germline ends. CDR3 sequence (DNA): TGTGCCAGTACCATGGGAGAGAGAGGAAACACCATATATTTT. It is translated as CASTMGERGNTIYF.

The chain links TRBV19 to TRBJ1-2; 8 bases match TRBD1. The CDR3 length is 14 residues. With 4 bases clipped from V and 6 bases from J, the junction kept 7 bases outside the gene matches. The germline V gene has CDR1 LNHDA and CDR2 SQIVND (reference sequence). CDR3 coding DNA: TGTGCCAGTAGTAGACAGGGGATGGAAGATGGCTACACCTTC. The encoded protein is CASSRQGMEDGYTF.

The genes are TRBV11-1 and TRBJ2-1; 8 positions match TRBD2. The CDR3 consists of 16 residues. V dropped 1 base and J dropped 0; count of bases not matched to a gene: 2. CDR1 is SGHAT, CDR2 FQDESV, per germline (reference sequence). CDR3 residues: CASSLGLASSYNEQFF. The CDR3 coding sequence is TGTGCCAGCAGCTTAGGACTAGCGTCCTCCTACAATGAGCAGTTCTTC.

The J gene is TRBJ2-5, the V gene TRBV15; 7 bases align to TRBD2. After removal of 1 base from V and 1 base from J, the junction contained 12 bases not matched to a gene. There are 18 residues in the CDR3. Germline V CDR1 and CDR2: LNHNV, YYDKDF (reference sequence). In nucleotides, the CDR3 is TGTGCCACCAGCAGAGGGCATCTAGCGGACGACCCCCAAGAGACCCAGTACTTC. Its translation: CATSRGHLADDPQETQYF.

The gene calls are TRBV19 and TRBJ2-1, with TRBD1 identical over 9 bases. The CDR3 contains 16 residues. Losses at the gene ends were 6 bases for V and 7 bases for J; bases not matched to a gene: 13. Germline loops: CDR1 LNHDA, CDR2 SQIVND (reference sequence). The chain's CDR3 is CASRGQGGSRGNEQFF. The CDR3 nucleotides read TGTGCCAGTAGGGGACAGGGTGGATCCAGGGGGAATGAGCAGTTCTTC.

The chain joins TRBV15 to TRBJ1-2; 10 positions agree with TRBD1. The CDR3 is 15 residues long. The V and J ends lost 1 base and 5 bases, in that order; junction bases with no gene match: 4. Germline V lookup: CDR1 LNHNV, CDR2 YYDKDF (reference sequence). The CDR3 DNA sequence: TGTGCCACCAGCAGAGGTGACAGGGGGCCATATGGCTACACCTTC. Translated, it gives CATSRGDRGPYGYTF.

The J gene is TRBJ2-1, the V gene TRBV10-3, with D tentatively TRBD2 (5 bases). The length of the CDR3 is 16 residues. Trimming stripped 0 bases from V and 1 base from J, with 10 bases between. CDR1 is ENHRY, CDR2 SYGVKD, per germline. CDR3 in amino acids: CAISESRTGSYNEQFF. The DNA of the CDR3 is TGTGCCATCAGTGAGTCCCGAACGGGGTCCTACAATGAGCAGTTCTTC.

This rearrangement joins TRBV24-1 to TRBJ2-6; 7 bases are a match to TRBD2. The length of the CDR3 is 14 residues. Germline V gene data show CDR1 as KGHDR and CDR2 as SFDVKD. Unmatched junction bases numbered 5, after V lost 9 bases and J lost 4 bases. The CDR3 nucleotides are TGTGCCACCCAGAGCGGGGCCGGGGCCAACGTCCTGACTTTC. Translation: CATQSGAGANVLTF.

The chain combines TRBV19 with TRBJ2-1; the match to TRBD2 covers 10 bases. The CDR3 has 15 residues. Germline CDR1 is LNHDA and CDR2 is SQIVND (reference sequence). Unmatched junction bases numbered 8, after V lost 4 bases and J lost 8 bases. CDR3 sequence (DNA): TGTGCCAGTAGTAGAGGGGTAGCGGGAGGTGATGAGCAGTTCTTC. Translated, it gives CASSRGVAGGDEQFF.

The chain is built from TRBV4-1 and TRBJ2-5; 10 bases align to TRBD2. V dropped 0 bases and J dropped 6; count of bases not matched to a gene: 4. Germline loops: CDR1 MGHRA, CDR2 YSYEKL. CDR3 length: 15 amino acids. The CDR3 bases are TGCGCCAGCAGCCAAGACCCTAGCGGGAGAAAGACCCAGTACTTC. It encodes CASSQDPSGRKTQYF.

The chain combines TRBV2 with TRBJ2-5, with TRBD1 matching 9 bases. V gave up 6 bases and J gave up 1 base; unmatched junction bases: 3. The CDR3 totals 14 residues. Germline-derived CDR1 and CDR2 are SNHLY and FYNNEI. CDR3 nucleotides: TGTGCCAGCAGCCTGGACAGGGGCCAAGAGACCCAGTACTTC. Residues: CASSLDRGQETQYF.

The rearrangement joins TRBV9 to TRBJ1-5, with D perhaps TRBD1 (6 bases). The CDR3 runs 14 residues. Trimming took off 2 bases at V and 4 bases at J, with 10 bases between the two ends. The germline gives CDR1 SGDLS, CDR2 YYNGEE. CDR3: CASSVADRNQPQHF. CDR3 DNA: TGTGCCAGCAGCGTCGCCGACAGGAATCAGCCCCAGCATTTT.

This chain joins TRBV9 and TRBJ2-1, with D maybe TRBD2 (5 bases). CDR1 is SGDLS, CDR2 YYNGEE, per germline. The CDR3 runs 14 residues. Deletions cut 3 bases from V and 6 bases from J, with 13 bases between. The DNA of the CDR3 is TGTGCCAGCAGCGGATCGGGATCCGCCAATGAGCAGTTCTTC. This translates into CASSGSGSANEQFF.

The CDR3 nucleotides read TGTGCCAGCAGTTACTCCAAGGACGGGAAATATGGCTACACCTTC. As protein: CASSYSKDGKYGYTF. V gene TRBV6-5 combines with J gene TRBJ1-2; D gene unclear. Between the trimmed V and J ends, which lost 0 bases and 5 bases, there was a span of 13 bases. Per the germline V gene, CDR1 is MNHEY and CDR2 is SVGAGI. CDR3 size: 15 residues.

The rearrangement links TRBV23-1 to TRBJ2-7, with 7 bases lining up with TRBD1. TRBV23-1 is an ORF for which the function is uncertain. CDR3 length equals 13 residues. V dropped 7 bases and J dropped 4; count of bases not matched to a gene: 7. The CDR3 DNA follows: TGCGCCAGCACACTAGGGACAGTTTACGAGCAGTACTTC. The encoded protein is CASTLGTVYEQYF.

V and J are TRBV28 and TRBJ2-7; 7 bases are a match to TRBD1. Looked up from germline, CDR1 is MDHEN and CDR2 is SYDVKM. The J segment lost 1 base and the V segment lost 6 bases, leaving 9 bases of the junction unmatched. This CDR3 is 15 amino acids long. CDR3: CASSPDRALSYEQYF. DNA of the CDR3: TGTGCCAGCAGCCCCGACAGGGCCCTATCCTACGAGCAGTACTTC.

The chain uses TRBV18 and TRBJ2-3; no clear D. The V gene lost 5 bases and the J gene lost 4 bases, with 4 bases spanning the gap. This CDR3 has 11 amino acids. Germline V gene lookup returns CDR1 KGHSH and CDR2 LQKENI. The CDR3 DNA reads TGTGCCAGCTCATCGTCAGATACGCAGTATTTT. It encodes CASSSSDTQYF. Full variable domain (rest looked up from reference TRBV18 and TRBJ2-3): NAGVMQNPRHLVRRRGQEARLRCSPMKGHSHVYWYRQLPEEGLKFMVYLQKENIIDESGMPKERFSAEFPKEGPSILRIQQVVRGDSAAYFCASSSSDTQYFGPGTRLTVL.

A few counts support this clone. V gene TRBV18 combines with J gene TRBJ1-2, with 9 bases matching TRBD1. V lost 6 bases and J lost 2; bases outside the gene matches: 7. CDR1 KGHSH and CDR2 LQKENI come from the germline V gene. The CDR3 extends over 15 amino acids. This CDR3 reads CASSPGQGLNYGYTF. CDR3 nucleotides: TGTGCCAGCTCTCCGGGACAGGGACTAAACTATGGCTACACCTTC.

The chain couples TRBV3-1 (or the pseudogene TRBV3-2) to TRBJ1-5; 8 bases match TRBD1. The germline CDR1 and CDR2 sequences are LGHDT and YNNKEL (reference sequence). The J segment lost 3 bases and the V segment lost 7 bases, leaving 14 bases of the junction unmatched. The CDR3 runs 17 residues. CDR3 region: CASILDGGQEYNQPQHF. CDR3 DNA: TGTGCCAGCATCCTCGATGGGGGACAGGAATACAATCAGCCCCAGCATTTT.

The chain joins TRBV15 to TRBJ1-4; TRBD1 agrees at 8 bases. This CDR3 spans 16 amino acids. Germline assignment: CDR1 LNHNV and CDR2 YYDKDF (reference sequence). The trim removed 5 bases at V and 4 bases at J, leaving 9 bases unmatched. In DNA, the CDR3 is TGTGCCACCAGCGACTTGGGACAGGCATTTAATGAAAAACTGTTTTTT. It encodes CATSDLGQAFNEKLFF.

CDR3 amino acids: CASSLRLASYNEQFF. CDR3 DNA sequence: TGTGCCAGCAGTTTAAGACTAGCGTCCTACAATGAGCAGTTCTTC. The V gene is TRBV28, the J gene TRBJ2-7, with TRBD2 matching over 8 bases. The end of the DNA fits TRBJ2-1 better, so the J call may be wrong. From germline, CDR1 is MDHEN and CDR2 SYDVKM. The CDR3 is 15 residues long.

The rearrangement links TRBV28 to TRBJ2-4, with 7 positions matching TRBD1. Trimming at V came to 4 bases and at J to 9 bases, leaving 9 bases not matched to a gene. In germline, CDR1 is MDHEN, CDR2 SYDVKM. The CDR3 is 14 amino acids. The CDR3 DNA reads TGTGCCAGCAGTTCTGGACAGGTCGCCAGCATTCAGTACTTC. Translating it yields CASSSGQVASIQYF.

This clone was recorded once. This chain joins TRBV10-1 and TRBJ2-7; unclear D gene. CDR1 and CDR2 from the germline V gene are WNHNN and SYGVQD (reference sequence). The CDR3 has 14 residues. V was clipped by 2 bases and J by 0 bases, with 8 bases between them. CDR3 in amino acids: CASSEMAGSYEQYF. The CDR3 nucleotides read TGCGCCAGCAGTGAGATGGCAGGCTCCTACGAGCAGTACTTC.

V gene TRBV6-4 combines with J gene TRBJ2-3, with 8 nucleotides matching TRBD2. V lost 3 bases to trimming and J lost 4 bases; unmatched junction nucleotides: 6. Germline V CDR1 and CDR2: MRHNA, SNTAGT. CDR3 size: 15 residues. The CDR3 DNA is TGTGCCAGCAGTGAAGGCGGGGGGCCGGCAGATACGCAGTATTTT. This translates into CASSEGGGPADTQYF.

The chain recombines TRBV14 with TRBJ1-1; possibly TRBD1 for D (5 bases). The CDR3 extends over 15 amino acids. The germline V and J ends were trimmed by 4 bases and 1 base, with 13 bases remaining between them. Germline V gives CDR1 SGHDN, CDR2 FVKESK. The CDR3 DNA reads TGTGCCAGCAGCCCTGACCAGGGCTGGAACACTGAAGCTTTCTTT. Translating it yields CASSPDQGWNTEAFF.

This rearrangement joins TRBV18 to TRBJ1-5; no reliable D call. Germline V gives CDR1 KGHSH, CDR2 LQKENI. V was clipped by 1 base and J by 8 bases, with 18 bases between them. The CDR3 length is 16 residues. This CDR3 is CASSPRVTASGEPQHF. The CDR3 DNA is TGTGCCAGCTCACCACGCGTAACAGCGTCCGGGGAGCCCCAGCATTTT. The complete variable domain, with remaining parts taken from reference TRBV18 and TRBJ1-5, reads NAGVMQNPRHLVRRRGQEARLRCSPMKGHSHVYWYRQLPEEGLKFMVYLQKENIIDESGMPKERFSAEFPKEGPSILRIQQVVRGDSAAYFCASSPRVTASGEPQHFGDGTRLSIL.

V and J are TRBV10-2 and TRBJ2-2; TRBD1 agrees at 10 bases. The CDR3 is 18 residues long. V was pared by 5 bases and J by 5 bases, with 14 bases of the junction left unmatched. Germline V gene data show CDR1 as WSHSY and CDR2 as SAAADI. The CDR3 coding sequence is TGCGCCAGCAGTCAGGCGACAGGGGGCGCCTTTAGGACCGGGGAGCTGTTTTTT. Residues: CASSQATGGAFRTGELFF.

The chain links TRBV3-1 (or the pseudogene TRBV3-2) to TRBJ2-3, with 9 nucleotides matching TRBD2. CDR1 and CDR2 (germline): LGHDT, YNNKEL (reference sequence). The V and J ends lost 3 bases and 6 bases, in that order; junction bases with no gene match: 7. The CDR3 runs to 15 residues. CDR3 amino acids: CASSHNAGGPDTQYF. The CDR3, as DNA: TGTGCCAGCAGCCATAATGCGGGGGGGCCGGATACGCAGTATTTT.

The chain recombines TRBV2 with TRBJ1-2; no clear D gene. The germline V gene has CDR1 SNHLY and CDR2 FYNNEI. The CDR3 sequence is 15 residues long. V was shortened by 5 bases and J by 1 base, with 14 bases between the two germline ends. The CDR3 protein is CASSYGESGNYGYTF. The CDR3 DNA follows: TGTGCCAGCAGTTACGGGGAGAGTGGTAACTATGGCTACACCTTC. Combining the CDR3 with reference TRBV2 and TRBJ1-2 gives the whole variable domain EPEVTQTPSHQVTQMGQEVILRCVPISNHLYFYWYRQILGQKVEFLVSFYNNEISEKSEIFDDQFSVERPDGSNFTLKIRSTKLEDSAMYFCASSYGESGNYGYTFGSGTRLTVV.

The chain carries TRBV6-2 or TRBV6-3 and TRBJ2-3; 8 positions agree with TRBD2. J lost 2 bases, V lost 0 bases, and 7 bases had no gene match. Germline V gene data show CDR1 as MNHEY and CDR2 as SVGEGT. The CDR3 sequence is 17 residues long. In DNA, the CDR3 is TGTGCCAGCAGTTACTCGTTACGGGGGGGATCCACAGATACGCAGTATTTT. Its translation is CASSYSLRGGSTDTQYF.